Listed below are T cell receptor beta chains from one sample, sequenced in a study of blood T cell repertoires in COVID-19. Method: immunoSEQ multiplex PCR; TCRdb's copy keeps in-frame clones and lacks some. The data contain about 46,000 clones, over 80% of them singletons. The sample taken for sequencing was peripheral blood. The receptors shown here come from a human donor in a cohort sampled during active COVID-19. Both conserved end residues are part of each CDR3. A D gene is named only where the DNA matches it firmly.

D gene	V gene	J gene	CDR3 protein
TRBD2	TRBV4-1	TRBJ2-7	CASSQGGSAYEQYF
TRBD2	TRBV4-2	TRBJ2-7	CASSVRTSGGVSSYEQYF
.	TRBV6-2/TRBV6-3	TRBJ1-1	CASSYSGREAFF
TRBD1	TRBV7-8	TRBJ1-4	CASNQQGAPGEKLFF
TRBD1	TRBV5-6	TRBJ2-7	CASSLRGQGEQYF
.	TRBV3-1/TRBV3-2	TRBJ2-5	CASSQEPGPRKETQYF
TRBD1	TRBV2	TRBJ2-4	CASSRLGTGENIQYF
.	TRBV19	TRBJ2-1	CASSITGLTSEQFF
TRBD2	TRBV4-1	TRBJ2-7	CASSQRQGGEQYF
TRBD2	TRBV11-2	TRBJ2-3	CASRRIAGGLTDTQYF
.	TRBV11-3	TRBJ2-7	CASSLFTGSSYEQYF
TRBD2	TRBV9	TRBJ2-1	CASSPAGGGVREQFF
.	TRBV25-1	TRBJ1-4	CASSDMSEKLFF
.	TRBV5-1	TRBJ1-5	CASSLEGVSNQPQHF
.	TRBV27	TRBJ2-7	CASSLCRRIAYEQYF
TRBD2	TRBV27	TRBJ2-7	CASSLGGREYEQYF
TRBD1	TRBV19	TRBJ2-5	CASSPTGAQETQYF
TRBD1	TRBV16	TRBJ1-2	CASSQSNRGHGGYTF
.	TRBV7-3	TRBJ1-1	CASSLTPPQGGNTEAFF
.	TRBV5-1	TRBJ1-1	CASRHTEMNTEAFF
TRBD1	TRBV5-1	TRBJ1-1	CASSLGGTGEAFF
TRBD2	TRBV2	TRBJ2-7	CASRLAGGSFSVGEQYF
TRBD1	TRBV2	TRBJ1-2	CASSEVGTGAFRVYGYTF
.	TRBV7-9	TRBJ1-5	CASSNLTASNQPQHF
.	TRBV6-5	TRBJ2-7	CASSYSRTVLGYEQYF
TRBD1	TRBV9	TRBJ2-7	CASSARDRQLSYEQYF
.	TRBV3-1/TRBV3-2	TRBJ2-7	CASSQFRTTENYEQYF
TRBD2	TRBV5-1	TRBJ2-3	CASSQPGLATDTQYF
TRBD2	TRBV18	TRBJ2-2	CASSPPDGAGGTGELFF
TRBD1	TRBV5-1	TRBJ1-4	CASSLVGQGKNEKLFF
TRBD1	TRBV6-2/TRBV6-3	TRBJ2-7	CASSLTGGSSYEQYF
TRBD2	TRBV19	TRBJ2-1	CASSIRRGGWGNEQFF
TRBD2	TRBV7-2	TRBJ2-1	CASSPGLASPNEQFF
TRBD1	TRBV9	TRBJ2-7	CASSVGKTGASYEQYF
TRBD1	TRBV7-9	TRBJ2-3	CASSLGGQGTDTQYF
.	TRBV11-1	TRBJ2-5	CASSLRRAVEQETQYF
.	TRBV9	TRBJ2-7	CASSVTIQGGEQYF